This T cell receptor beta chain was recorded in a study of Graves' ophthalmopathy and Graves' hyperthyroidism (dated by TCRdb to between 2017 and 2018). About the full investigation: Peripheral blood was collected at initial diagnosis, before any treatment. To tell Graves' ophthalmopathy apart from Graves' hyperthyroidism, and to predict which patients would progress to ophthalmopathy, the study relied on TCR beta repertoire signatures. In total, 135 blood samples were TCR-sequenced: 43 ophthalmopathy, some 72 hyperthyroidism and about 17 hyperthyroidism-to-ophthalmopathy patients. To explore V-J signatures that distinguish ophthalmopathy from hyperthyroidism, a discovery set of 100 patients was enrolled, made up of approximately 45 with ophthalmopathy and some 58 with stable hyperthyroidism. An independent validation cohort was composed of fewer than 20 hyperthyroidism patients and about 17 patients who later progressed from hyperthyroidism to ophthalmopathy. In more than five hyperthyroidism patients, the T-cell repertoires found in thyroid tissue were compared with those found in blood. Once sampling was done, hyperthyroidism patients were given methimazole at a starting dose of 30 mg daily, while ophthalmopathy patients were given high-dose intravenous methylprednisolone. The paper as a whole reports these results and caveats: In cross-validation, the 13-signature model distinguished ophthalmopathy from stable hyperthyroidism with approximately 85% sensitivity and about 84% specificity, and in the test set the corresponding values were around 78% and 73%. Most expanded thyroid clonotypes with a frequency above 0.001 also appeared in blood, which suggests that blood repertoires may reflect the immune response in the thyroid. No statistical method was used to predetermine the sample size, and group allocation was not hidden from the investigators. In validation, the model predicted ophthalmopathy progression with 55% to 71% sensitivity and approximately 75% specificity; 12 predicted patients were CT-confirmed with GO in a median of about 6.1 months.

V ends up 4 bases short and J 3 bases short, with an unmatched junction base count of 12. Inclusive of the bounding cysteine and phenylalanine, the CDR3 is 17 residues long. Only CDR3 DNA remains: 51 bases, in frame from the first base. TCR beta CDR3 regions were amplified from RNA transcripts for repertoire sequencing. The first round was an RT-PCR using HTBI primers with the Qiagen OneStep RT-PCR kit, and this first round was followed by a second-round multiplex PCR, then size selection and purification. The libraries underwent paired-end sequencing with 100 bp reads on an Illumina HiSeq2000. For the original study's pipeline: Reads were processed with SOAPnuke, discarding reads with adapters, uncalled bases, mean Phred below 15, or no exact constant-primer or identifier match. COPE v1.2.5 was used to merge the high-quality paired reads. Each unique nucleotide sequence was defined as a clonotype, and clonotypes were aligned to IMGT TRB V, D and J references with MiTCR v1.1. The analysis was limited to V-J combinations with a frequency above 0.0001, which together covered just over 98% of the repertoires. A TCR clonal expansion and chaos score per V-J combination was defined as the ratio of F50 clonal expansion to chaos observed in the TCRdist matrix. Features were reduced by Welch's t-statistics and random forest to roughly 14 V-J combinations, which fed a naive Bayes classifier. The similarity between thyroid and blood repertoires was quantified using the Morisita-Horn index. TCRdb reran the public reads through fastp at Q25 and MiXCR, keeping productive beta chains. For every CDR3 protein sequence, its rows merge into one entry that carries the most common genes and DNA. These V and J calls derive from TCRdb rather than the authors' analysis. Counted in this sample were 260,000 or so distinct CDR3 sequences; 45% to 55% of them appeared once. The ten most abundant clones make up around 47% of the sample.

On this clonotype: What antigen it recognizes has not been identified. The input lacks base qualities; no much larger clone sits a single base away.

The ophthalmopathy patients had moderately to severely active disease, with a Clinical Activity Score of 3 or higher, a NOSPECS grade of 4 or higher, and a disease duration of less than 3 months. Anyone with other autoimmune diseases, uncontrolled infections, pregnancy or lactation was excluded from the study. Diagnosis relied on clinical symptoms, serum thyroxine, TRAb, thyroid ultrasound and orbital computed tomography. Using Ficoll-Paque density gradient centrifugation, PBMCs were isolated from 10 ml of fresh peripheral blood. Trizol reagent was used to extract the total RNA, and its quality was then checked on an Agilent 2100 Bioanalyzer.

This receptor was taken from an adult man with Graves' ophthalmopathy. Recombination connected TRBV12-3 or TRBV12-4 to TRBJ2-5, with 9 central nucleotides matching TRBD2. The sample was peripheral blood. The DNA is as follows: TGTGCCAGCAGTTCCCCAACTAGCGGGTTATCGGAAGAGACCCAGTACTTC. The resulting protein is CASSSPTSGLSEETQYF.